The subject of this entry is one T cell receptor beta chain. Its matching antigen is unknown. Everyone who donated was a healthy bone marrow donor. The CDR3 is made up of 13 amino acids. Trimming took 4 bases from V and 5 from J, leaving 11 bases between them. Germline values: CDR1 SEHNR, CDR2 FQNEAQ (reference sequence). The entry originates in a study of cytomegalovirus exposure and HLA in healthy donors. The study's findings and limits: According to reports, the classifier identified cytomegalovirus status with high specificity and sensitivity. In vitro testing confirmed three CMV-associated chains as specific for CMV antigens.

The study ran its PCR with 60 Vbeta and 13 Jbeta primers. Only in-frame clones appear in the TCRdb table, and some are missing; sequencing was by immunoSEQ multiplex PCR. The data contain about 160,000 clones, 70% of them singletons. V and J are TRBV7-9 and TRBJ1-1; D gene unclear. Specimen: PBMCs. The receptor was derived from a man between 18 and 35 years old in good health and CMV-seropositive. The CDR3 DNA is TGTGCCAGCAGCTCATACAGAACTACTGAAGCTTTCTTT. It translates to CASSSYRTTEAFF.